This T cell receptor (beta chain) was recorded in a study of vaccination effects on CD4 cells after COVID-19 (dated by TCRdb to the early 2020s). In terms of the full investigation: Two doses of either the BNT162b2 or the mRNA-1273 mRNA SARS-CoV-2 vaccine were administered to participants. SARS-CoV-2 spike-specific CD4+ TCR repertoires were compared before and after mRNA vaccination in COVID-19 convalescent patients and in infection-naive vaccine recipients. In the study, cultures from other donors were sequenced using the Oncomine TCR Beta short-read assay on an Illumina iSeq 100. A total of 10 COVID-19 convalescent patients and 4 SARS-CoV-2-naive healthy vaccine recipients were included in the full study. The study at large found these results: Only a small number of convalescent patients were included, and no early post-infection timepoints were available, which limited the study. Both infection-induced and vaccine-induced clones contracted markedly at late post-vaccination timepoints, which is consistent with waning T cell responses. In healthy vaccine recipients, vaccine-induced clones were almost all SARS-CoV-2 mono-reactive, with only 1 of 255 cross-reactive with common cold coronaviruses.

CDR1 and CDR2, per the germline V gene, are SNHLY and FYNNEI. The CDR3, cysteine through phenylalanine, is 15 amino acids long. Of the read, only the CDR3 DNA is kept; its 45 bases are in frame from base 1. The germline ends are 9 bases apart after V is trimmed by 2 bases and J by 2 bases. This clone was picked up one time. Its antigen remains unidentified. No much larger clone is present one base from it, and per-base qualities are unavailable. To identify antigen-specific CD4+ T cell clonotypes by their expansion, the ViraFEST assay first stimulated PBMC with viral peptide pools and then applied TCR sequencing. After around 11 days of culture, CD4+ T cells were isolated with the EasySep CD4+ T cell isolation kit. None of the healthy vaccine recipients had a prior SARS-CoV-2 infection, which was confirmed by nucleocapsid antibody tests that came back negative both before and after vaccination. Each well held 1.5 million to 2.5 million PBMC cultured in IMDM containing around 5.1% human AB serum, roughly 9.6 IU/ml IL-2 and gentamicin, along with around 9.4 ug/ml peptides. On days 3 and 7, half of the culture medium was replaced with fresh IL-2-containing medium. Unless otherwise noted, each peptide stimulation condition was cultured in triplicate wells. Using Ficoll-Paque Plus gradient centrifugation, PBMC were separated from whole blood and then either used fresh or cryopreserved at -140C. The overlapping peptide pools covered the spike proteins of SARS-CoV-2 and of the common cold coronaviruses HCoV-NL63, HCoV-OC43 and HCoV-229E. The QIAamp micro DNA kit was used to extract genomic DNA from the cultured CD4+ T cells.

Libraries were constructed by the immunoSEQ multiplex PCR assay. DNA from the CD4+ T cells that had been cultured and isolated underwent TCR beta CDR3 sequencing. Turning to the authors' computational methods: The analysis removed non-productive TCR sequences, trimmed reads to the CDR3 region, and retained only CDR3s that were 7 or more amino acids long. Antigen-specific clonotypes were identified using the MANAFEST web app by comparison of expansion in peptide wells against reference cultures. To be called positive, a clone needed expansion at FDR<0.05 compared with the reference and with all other wells, an odds ratio greater than 5, and a frequency greater than 0.1% in two replicate wells. A clonotype was defined as cross-reactive if the clonotype was significantly expanded both in SARS-CoV-2 spike wells and in at least one common cold coronavirus spike condition. CDR3 similarity was assessed by Levenshtein distance with the stringdist R package, and unrooted trees were built with ape in R 3.6.1. TCRdb re-hosts the immuneACCESS table, in-frame sequences only. Its copies lack some clones; in the studies checked, an unresolved V gene accounts for under half of them, and the cause for the rest is not known. That table furnishes V, J and clone size, whereas the DNA furnished D and trimming. This sample comprises 70,000 or so clones, more than 60% of them detected only once. Roughly a tenth of the sample is taken by the ten largest.

Sample: CD4+ T cells from PBMCs cultured with SARS-CoV-2 spike peptides, taken before COVID-19 vaccination. The sample's cell subset or site, from its label and the paper: SARS-CoV-2 spike overlapping peptide pool stimulation. The receptor was derived from a human donor who received a COVID-19 vaccine. The sequence is built from TRBV2 and TRBJ1-4; the D gene cannot be resolved reliably. The DNA sequence is given as TGTGCCAGCAGTGAAACTCTCCTCACTAATGAAAAACTGTTTTTT. This translates into CASSETLLTNEKLFF.